The 22 T cell receptor beta chains listed next were all sequenced from one sample in a study of neurological immune-mediated disorders. In TCRdb, the 5' RACE reads were re-called with MiXCR into one record per CDR3 protein. This sample has 43,000 or so distinct CDR3 sequences, with 13% found just once. Time point in this sample: longitudinal time-point 3. Sample: PBMCs. The source is a man aged 25-45 years in good health.

At least ten counts were recorded for this clonotype. The genes are TRBV6-1 and TRBJ2-7; the D is unclear. The CDR3 runs to 13 residues. Germline CDR1 reads MNHNS; CDR2 reads SASEGT. With 6 bases removed from V and 6 bases from J, the gap between germline ends came to 15 bases. DNA of the CDR3: TGTGCCAGCAGCCAAATACACTCCAGCGAGCAGTACTTC. This sequence encodes CASSQIHSSEQYF.

This clonotype appeared many times. No conserved phenylalanine or tryptophan ends this CDR3, so it is likely a read error. Because the CDR3's place on the DNA is in doubt, the DNA is left out and the CDR3 is given as listed by TCRdb. The chain employs TRBV6-2 or TRBV6-3 and TRBJ2-5; TRBD2, as called in the table, went unchecked against the DNA. Germline V gene sequence: CDR1 MNHEY, CDR2 SVGEGT. The CDR3 totals 11 residues, both ends included. CDR3 in amino acids: CASTLGGELLI.

This clonotype was seen many times. The J gene is TRBJ1-1, the V gene TRBV28; tentatively, D is TRBD1 (6 bases). Trimming shortened V by 6 bases and J by 2 bases, and 13 bases separated the two germline ends. Germline V lookup: CDR1 MDHEN, CDR2 SYDVKM. This CDR3 contains 14 residues. This CDR3 is CASRPPGGNTEAFF. CDR3 nucleotides: TGTGCCAGCAGACCCCCCGGGGGCAACACTGAAGCTTTCTTT.

This clonotype came up many times. V and J are TRBV7-9 and TRBJ2-7; D remains unclear. The CDR3 covers 13 residues. The V and J ends lost 5 bases and 0 bases respectively, with 8 bases between them. Germline V gene data show CDR1 as SEHNR and CDR2 as FQNEAQ (reference sequence). In DNA, the CDR3 is TGTGCCAGCAGCGGAATTTTCTCCTACGAGCAGTACTTC. It translates to CASSGIFSYEQYF. The full variable domain, its missing parts supplied by reference TRBV7-9 and TRBJ2-7, is DTGVSQNPRHKITKRGQNVTFRCDPISEHNRLYWYRQTLGQGPEFLTYFQNEAQLEKSRLLSDRFSAERPKGSFSTLEIQRTEQGDSAMYLCASSGIFSYEQYFGPGTRLTVT.

This clonotype has just a few counts. This rearrangement joins TRBV5-1 to TRBJ1-2; the D is unclear. Germline CDR1 reads SGHRS; CDR2 reads YFSETQ. The ends were cut back, 1 base at V and 3 bases at J, with 4 bases in the middle. This CDR3 region has 12 residues. The CDR3 DNA follows: TGCGCCAGCAGCTTGACAGACTATGGCTACACCTTC. The encoded protein is CASSLTDYGYTF.

This clonotype was recorded many times. The chain carries TRBV20-1 and TRBJ2-1; D gene unclear. The CDR3 is 15 amino acids. CDR1 and CDR2 from the germline V gene are DFQATT and SNEGSKA (reference sequence). Trimming cost V 6 bases and J 0 bases, with 15 bases left between them. The CDR3 spells CSARPAASSYNEQFF. DNA of the CDR3: TGCAGTGCCCGCCCCGCGGCCAGCTCCTACAATGAGCAGTTCTTC.

The V and J genes are TRBV20-1 and TRBJ1-3; 7 bases fit TRBD1. Per germline, CDR1 DFQATT and CDR2 SNEGSKA (reference sequence). Germline trimming cut 3 bases from V and 4 bases from J; bases unmatched to any gene: 6. This CDR3 is 14 amino acids long. CDR3: CSASDRVSGNTIYF. For the CDR3, the DNA is TGCAGTGCTAGTGACAGGGTTTCGGGAAACACCATATATTTT.

In its sample, this clonotype ranks as medium-sized. The V and J genes are TRBV6-5 and TRBJ2-5; the D gene is possibly TRBD1 (5 bases). The germline V gene has CDR1 MNHEY and CDR2 SVGAGI. The germline V and J ends were trimmed by 6 bases and 7 bases, with 15 bases remaining between them. The CDR3 extends over 13 amino acids. The CDR3 protein is CASRKTVLATQYF. The DNA of the CDR3 is TGTGCCAGCAGGAAGACAGTGCTTGCGACCCAGTACTTC.

The chain employs TRBV4-1 and TRBJ1-5; TRBD1 matches at 8 bases. Germline CDR1 is MGHRA and CDR2 is YSYEKL. This CDR3 region has 14 residues. The V segment lost 3 bases and the J segment 9 bases; nucleotides outside the gene matches: 7. For the CDR3, the DNA is TGCGCCAGCAGCCAGACAGGGGAACTTCGGCCCCAGCATTTT. It yields the protein CASSQTGELRPQHF.

This clonotype was counted ten times or more. The chain links TRBV29-1 to TRBJ1-2, with 10 bases fitting TRBD1. Germline CDR1 reads SQVTM; CDR2 reads ANQGSEA. This CDR3 contains 14 residues. V lost 6 bases and J lost 2; bases outside the gene matches: 6. The CDR3, as DNA: TGCAGCGTCTGGACAGGGGGGTTGAACTATGGCTACACCTTC. Translated, it gives CSVWTGGLNYGYTF.

The sample holds a few counts of this clonotype. The chain combines TRBV19 with TRBJ1-2; D unresolved. CDR3 size: 16 residues. With 3 bases removed from V and 9 bases from J, the gap between germline ends came to 23 bases. From germline, CDR1 is LNHDA and CDR2 SQIVND (reference sequence). The CDR3 reads CASSMALTGAGSSYTF. The CDR3 DNA reads TGTGCCAGTAGTATGGCCTTGACCGGTGCAGGATCGAGCTACACCTTC. Full variable domain (rest looked up from reference TRBV19 and TRBJ1-2): DGGITQSPKYLFRKEGQNVTLSCEQNLNHDAMYWYRQDPGQGLRLIYYSQIVNDFQKGDIAEGYSVSREKKESFPLTVTSAQKNPTAFYLCASSMALTGAGSSYTFGSGTRLTVV.

The rearrangement joins TRBV14 to TRBJ2-1; weak D call: TRBD1 (6 bases). Germline values: CDR1 SGHDN, CDR2 FVKESK. The CDR3 extends over 13 amino acids. The germline V and J ends were trimmed by 4 bases and 8 bases, with 12 bases remaining between them. This chain's CDR3 is CASSRDRFDEQFF. CDR3 sequence (DNA): TGTGCCAGCAGCCGAGACAGGTTCGATGAGCAGTTCTTC.

The table lists this clonotype with many counts. The chain links TRBV20-1 to TRBJ2-7; 10 nucleotides agree with TRBD2. V shed 4 bases and J 2 bases; nucleotides not matched to a gene: 2. The CDR3 covers 13 residues. Germline V CDR1 and CDR2: DFQATT, SNEGSKA (reference sequence). CDR3: CSATGTSAYEQYF. CDR3 DNA: TGCAGTGCTACCGGGACTAGCGCCTACGAGCAGTACTTC.

The rearrangement uses TRBV10-2 and TRBJ2-7; 7 bases are a match to TRBD1. Germline V lookup: CDR1 WSHSY, CDR2 SAAADI. The V gene end was trimmed by 4 bases and the J gene end by 4 bases; junction bases not matched to a gene: 7. The CDR3 totals 14 residues. The CDR3 nucleotides are TGCGCCAGCAGTGGTGACAGGGTAGGTTACGAGCAGTACTTC. Protein sequence: CASSGDRVGYEQYF.

This clonotype was detected many times. This chain uses TRBV5-1 with TRBJ1-3, with D possibly matching TRBD1 (5 bases). The germline V gene encodes CDR1 SGHRS and CDR2 YFSETQ. The V and J ends lost 3 bases and 8 bases respectively, with 15 bases between them. The CDR3 sequence is 14 residues long. This CDR3 reads CASSSGSLRDTIYF. The CDR3 DNA follows: TGCGCCAGCAGCTCAGGGAGTCTTAGGGACACCATATATTTT.

At least ten counts were recorded for this clonotype. The chain employs TRBV28 and TRBJ2-2, with D tentatively TRBD1 or TRBD2 (5 bases each). The germline gives CDR1 MDHEN, CDR2 SYDVKM. V was clipped by 5 bases and J by 7 bases, with 14 bases between them. This CDR3 is 14 amino acids long. The CDR3 coding sequence is TGTGCCAGCAGTGACTATACAGGCGACGGGGAGCTGTTTTTT. Translation gives CASSDYTGDGELFF.

This clonotype showed up many times. V usage is TRBV15 and J usage is TRBJ2-7, with 8 positions matching TRBD1. The ends lost 1 base at V and 4 bases at J; junction bases unmatched: 9. CDR1 and CDR2 from the germline V gene are LNHNV and YYDKDF (reference sequence). This CDR3 is built from 16 residues. The DNA of the CDR3 is TGTGCCACCAGCAGAGGATTGACAGGGGCGGATTACGAGCAGTACTTC. Translated: CATSRGLTGADYEQYF.

This clonotype was observed at least ten times. V and J are TRBV5-1 and TRBJ2-3; perhaps TRBD2 as D (5 bases). V lost 0 bases, J lost 11 bases, and 10 bases lay in between. The CDR3 is 12 residues long. Germline CDR1 SGHRS, CDR2 YFSETQ. DNA of the CDR3: TGCGCCAGCAGCTTGGATCTAGGGAGGCAGTATTTT. Protein: CASSLDLGRQYF.

The chain employs TRBV7-9 and TRBJ2-5; 8 bases fit TRBD1. V dropped 8 bases and J dropped 5; count of bases not matched to a gene: 10. Germline lookup yields CDR1 SEHNR and CDR2 FQNEAQ (reference sequence). The CDR3 has 14 amino acids. The CDR3 nucleotides read TGTGCCAGCCAAGGACAGGGCCCGGGGGAGACCCAGTACTTC. Its protein product is CASQGQGPGETQYF.

This clonotype showed up many times. This chain links TRBV9 with TRBJ2-3, with 9 bases fitting TRBD2. The CDR3 spans 17 residues. Looked up from germline, CDR1 is SGDLS and CDR2 is YYNGEE. J gave up 0 bases and V 0 bases, and 5 bases lay outside the gene matches. The CDR3 nucleotides are TGTGCCAGCAGCGTAGAGCCAGCGGGAGGCAGCACAGATACGCAGTATTTT. This translates into CASSVEPAGGSTDTQYF.

There are many counts of this clonotype. This chain connects TRBV7-2 to TRBJ1-6; perhaps TRBD1 as D (5 bases). V lost 4 bases and J lost 0, with 7 bases in between. The V gene's germline CDR1 is SGHTA and CDR2 FQGNSA. The CDR3 is made up of 15 amino acids. DNA of the CDR3: TGTGCCAGCAGCTGGGGCTACTCCTATAATTCACCCCTCCACTTT. Translation gives CASSWGYSYNSPLHF.

Ten or more counts support this clonotype. The J gene is TRBJ2-3, the V gene TRBV6-4; TRBD1 aligns across 11 bases. V shed 5 bases and J 6 bases; nucleotides not matched to a gene: 4. Per the germline V gene, CDR1 is MRHNA and CDR2 is SNTAGT. The CDR3 runs to 14 residues. The CDR3 nucleotides are TGTGCCAGCAGTCCCGGGACAGGGGGGGATACGCAGTATTTT. Translation gives CASSPGTGGDTQYF.